Each of the 22 T cell receptor beta chains below was sequenced from the same sample in a study of cytomegalovirus exposure and HLA in healthy donors. Produced via immunoSEQ multiplex PCR; TCRdb's table is partial and in-frame only. Among about 360,000 clones listed, about nine tenths were seen once. Sequences were obtained from PBMCs. The receptors derive from a woman aged 18-29 years in good health and CMV-seronegative.

The genes are TRBV5-1 and TRBJ2-5; 13 nucleotides align to TRBD2. The CDR3 covers 15 residues. After removal of 3 bases from V and 6 bases from J, the junction contained 5 bases not matched to a gene. Per the germline V gene, CDR1 is SGHRS and CDR2 is YFSETQ. The CDR3 bases are TGCGCCAGCAGCTCGAGGACTAGCGGGGGTCAGACCCAGTACTTC. Protein: CASSSRTSGGQTQYF.

This clone was recorded at least ten times. The rearrangement joins TRBV25-1 to TRBJ1-2; D is perhaps TRBD1 (5 bases). The germline V and J ends were trimmed by 8 bases and 3 bases, with 16 bases remaining between them. The CDR3 has 14 residues. CDR1 and CDR2 from the germline V gene are MGHDK and SYGVNS. This CDR3 reads CASQPREEHYGYTF. Written as DNA, the CDR3 is TGTGCCAGCCAGCCCAGGGAGGAGCACTATGGCTACACCTTC.

V gene TRBV11-2 combines with J gene TRBJ2-2; 7 bases line up with TRBD1. The V and J ends lost 5 bases and 5 bases, in that order; junction bases with no gene match: 8. The length of the CDR3 is 15 residues. Germline V CDR1 and CDR2: SGHAT, FQNNGV. The CDR3, as DNA: TGTGCCAGCAGCCCACAGGGGATGCGAACCGGGGAGCTGTTTTTT. Its translation is CASSPQGMRTGELFF. The complete variable domain, with remaining parts taken from reference TRBV11-2 and TRBJ2-2, reads EAGVAQSPRYKIIEKRQSVAFWCNPISGHATLYWYQQILGQGPKLLIQFQNNGVVDDSQLPKDRFSAERLKGVDSTLKIQPAKLEDSAVYLCASSPQGMRTGELFFGEGSRLTVL.

The chain carries TRBV4-2 and TRBJ2-7; TRBD2 matches at 12 bases. Germline lookup yields CDR1 LGHNA and CDR2 YNFKEQ. Losses at the gene ends were 3 bases for V and 5 bases for J; bases not matched to a gene: 8. The CDR3 runs 16 residues. The chain's CDR3 is CASSQRLAGDRDEQYF. The CDR3 nucleotides read TGTGCCAGCAGCCAGAGACTAGCGGGAGACAGGGACGAGCAGTACTTC.

This clone was seen more than once but under ten times. Different DNA sequences within this sample yield the same CDR3. J is TRBJ2-2 and V is TRBV7-6, with 9 bases identical to TRBD2. The CDR3 runs to 15 residues. Germline V lookup: CDR1 SGHVS, CDR2 FNYEAQ. V dropped 3 bases and J dropped 2; count of bases not matched to a gene: 1. Written as DNA, the CDR3 is TGTGCCAGCAGCTTGGGGACTAGCAACACCGGGGAGCTGTTTTTT. This translates into CASSLGTSNTGELFF.

V usage is TRBV6-5 and J usage is TRBJ1-2; 7 nucleotides align to TRBD1. The germline V gene has CDR1 MNHEY and CDR2 SVGAGI. Trimming removed 4 bases from V and 6 bases from J; junction bases left unmatched: 11. This CDR3 has 15 amino acids. The CDR3 sequence is CASSLGGGRSNGYTF. CDR3 sequence (DNA): TGTGCCAGCAGTTTAGGAGGGGGCCGGAGTAATGGCTACACCTTC.

This clone was counted a single time. V and J are TRBV11-2 and TRBJ2-1; 9 bases align to TRBD1. Looked up from germline, CDR1 is SGHAT and CDR2 is FQNNGV. V shed 7 bases and J 4 bases; nucleotides not matched to a gene: 8. This CDR3 is 15 amino acids long. DNA for the CDR3: TGTGCCAGCAACATCAGGACAGGGGCGTACAATGAGCAGTTCTTC. Translated, it gives CASNIRTGAYNEQFF.

This chain connects TRBV27 to TRBJ2-1, with D possibly matching TRBD2 (6 bases). Germline V gene sequence: CDR1 MNHEY, CDR2 SMNVEV (reference sequence). CDR3 length equals 15 residues. V lost 4 bases and J lost 6, with 16 bases in between. The CDR3 DNA reads as TGTGCCAGCAGTTCCTGGGCTAGCGCGACCAATGAGCAGTTCTTC. Its protein is CASSSWASATNEQFF.

This chain links TRBV6-5 with TRBJ1-5; D is uncertain. Germline-derived CDR1 and CDR2 are MNHEY and SVGAGI. V lost 2 bases to trimming and J lost 4 bases, with 6 bases between them. The CDR3 length is 13 residues. CDR3 region: CASSYTANQPQHF. CDR3 nucleotide sequence: TGTGCCAGCAGTTACACAGCTAATCAGCCCCAGCATTTT.

The chain joins TRBV19 to TRBJ1-1; TRBD1 matches at 8 bases. Germline CDR1 LNHDA, CDR2 SQIVND (reference sequence). This CDR3 is 18 amino acids long. Unmatched junction bases numbered 16, after V lost 6 bases and J lost 1 base. CDR3 nucleotides: TGTGCCAGTAGACGATCAGGGGGCCTTAAACCGTCGAACACTGAAGCTTTCTTT. Translating gives CASRRSGGLKPSNTEAFF.

The V gene is TRBV7-8, the J gene TRBJ2-7; possible D gene TRBD1, 5 bases. Germline V gene sequence: CDR1 SGHVS, CDR2 FQNEAQ. Trimming removed 8 bases at V and 3 bases at J, with 8 bases between. This CDR3 has 11 residues. The CDR3 nucleotides read TGTGCCAGCCTACAGGACTACGAGCAGTACTTC. Encoded protein: CASLQDYEQYF.

The chain employs TRBV4-1 and TRBJ2-3; D ambiguous. The CDR3 sequence is 16 residues long. V was trimmed by 4 bases and J by 5 bases, leaving 19 bases between them. In germline, CDR1 is MGHRA, CDR2 YSYEKL. CDR3 loop: CASSPTPPMAEDTQYF. In DNA, the CDR3 is TGCGCCAGCAGCCCAACACCCCCTATGGCGGAAGATACGCAGTATTTT.

The chain has TRBV28 and TRBJ1-4; 11 bases fit TRBD1. This CDR3 comprises 14 residues. The junction had 3 bases not matched to a gene; V was cut back by 4 bases and J by 8 bases. Germline CDR1 reads MDHEN; CDR2 reads SYDVKM. CDR3 region: CASSWGQGGEKLFF. The CDR3 nucleotides read TGTGCCAGCAGTTGGGGACAGGGGGGGGAAAAACTGTTTTTT.

The chain links TRBV18 to TRBJ2-7, with TRBD1 matching over 11 bases. Trimming at V came to 3 bases and at J to 8 bases, leaving 9 bases not matched to a gene. This CDR3 is built from 15 residues. Germline CDR1 KGHSH, CDR2 LQKENI. The CDR3 is CASSPGQGVVRQQYF. The CDR3 DNA is TGTGCCAGCTCACCGGGACAGGGGGTGGTCCGCCAGCAGTACTTC.

V usage is TRBV7-3 and J usage is TRBJ2-1; D perhaps matches TRBD1 (6 bases). The CDR3 has 19 amino acids. In germline, CDR1 is SGHTA, CDR2 FQGTGA. Trimming removed 1 base at V and 5 bases at J, with 24 bases between. The CDR3 loop reads CASSLRVGRGSLVNNEQFF. CDR3 bases: TGTGCCAGCAGCTTAAGGGTAGGCAGGGGCTCTCTGGTAAACAATGAGCAGTTCTTC.

The CDR3 is CASSIDRFGANVLTF. The CDR3 DNA reads TGTGCCAGTAGTATAGACAGGTTTGGGGCCAACGTCCTGACTTTC. The chain employs TRBV19 and TRBJ2-6; no clear D gene. This CDR3 region has 15 residues. The germline V and J ends were trimmed by 0 bases and 3 bases, with 6 bases remaining between them. The germline CDR1 and CDR2 sequences are LNHDA and SQIVND (reference sequence).

V is TRBV19 and J is TRBJ1-2, with D perhaps TRBD1 (6 bases). Deletions cut 5 bases from V and 8 bases from J, with 21 bases between. Germline CDR1 reads LNHDA; CDR2 reads SQIVND (reference sequence). This CDR3 is 15 amino acids long. CDR3 coding DNA: TGTGCCAGTAGTCCACGTACAGGGTCCCTCGGGGGCTACACCTTC. Its translation: CASSPRTGSLGGYTF. Full variable domain (remainder filled in from reference TRBV19 and TRBJ1-2): DGGITQSPKYLFRKEGQNVTLSCEQNLNHDAMYWYRQDPGQGLRLIYYSQIVNDFQKGDIAEGYSVSREKKESFPLTVTSAQKNPTAFYLCASSPRTGSLGGYTFGSGTRLTVV.

This clone was detected once. The chain has TRBV30 and TRBJ1-1, with TRBD1 identical over 10 bases. The CDR3 runs 14 residues. V trimming: 5 bases; J trimming: 1 base; junction bases outside the gene matches: 4. Germline lookup yields CDR1 GTSNPN and CDR2 SVGIG (reference sequence). The CDR3 loop reads CAWRQGAGNTEAFF. DNA for the CDR3: TGTGCCTGGCGACAGGGGGCGGGGAACACTGAAGCTTTCTTT. The full variable domain, in which reference TRBV30 and TRBJ1-1 provide the parts outside the CDR3, is SQTIHQWPATLVQPVGSPLSLECTVEGTSNPNLYWYRQAAGRGLQLLFYSVGIGQISSEVPQNLSASRPQDRQFILSSKKLLLSDSGFYLCAWRQGAGNTEAFFGQGTRLTVV.

The rearrangement joins TRBV4-1 to TRBJ2-7, with TRBD1 identical over 8 bases. Germline loops: CDR1 MGHRA, CDR2 YSYEKL. J lost 3 bases, V lost 0 bases, and 7 bases had no gene match. The CDR3 extends over 16 amino acids. This chain's CDR3 is CASSQDAGTGLYEQYF. The DNA of the CDR3 is TGCGCCAGCAGCCAAGATGCCGGGACAGGTCTCTACGAGCAGTACTTC.

The J gene is TRBJ1-2, the V gene TRBV18; D perhaps matches TRBD1 (5 bases). Germline lookup yields CDR1 KGHSH and CDR2 LQKENI. Trimming stripped 3 bases from V and 0 bases from J, with 14 bases between. The CDR3 loop spans 16 amino acids. The CDR3 here is CASSPPGLLSNYGYTF. As DNA, the CDR3 is TGTGCCAGCTCACCGCCGGGACTTTTGTCTAACTATGGCTACACCTTC. Supplemented by reference TRBV18 and TRBJ1-2, the full variable domain reads NAGVMQNPRHLVRRRGQEARLRCSPMKGHSHVYWYRQLPEEGLKFMVYLQKENIIDESGMPKERFSAEFPKEGPSILRIQQVVRGDSAAYFCASSPPGLLSNYGYTFGSGTRLTVV.

The DNA for the CDR3 is TGTGCCAGCAGCCAGAGCGGACAGGGGGATGGCTACACCTTC. It is translated as CASSQSGQGDGYTF. The genes are TRBV13 and TRBJ1-2; TRBD1 matches at 10 bases. The V gene's germline CDR1 is PRHDT and CDR2 FYEKMQ (reference sequence). V trimming: 5 bases; J trimming: 6 bases; junction bases outside the gene matches: 6. This CDR3 spans 14 amino acids.

This clone was detected once. V gene TRBV28 combines with J gene TRBJ1-3; possibly TRBD1 for D (6 bases). Trimming stripped 11 bases from V and 2 bases from J, with 16 bases between. The CDR3 is 14 residues long. Germline V lookup: CDR1 MDHEN, CDR2 SYDVKM. DNA for the CDR3: TGTGCCTTGGGGGGGGCAGCGGCTGGAAACACCATATATTTT. Amino acid sequence: CALGGAAAGNTIYF.